The 20 T cell receptor beta chains presented below share a single source sample, sequenced in a study of identical twins. TCRdb used MiXCR to reprocess the 5' RACE reads, holding one entry per CDR3 protein. The table has hundreds of thousands of distinct CDR3 sequences, 7% to 8.5% seen once. The sample was also linked to a second study, of yellow fever vaccine responses in identical twins.

Sequenced material: CD8+ T cells sorted from blood. The source is a woman aged 18-29 years in good health.

V usage is TRBV6-1 and J usage is TRBJ2-2, with 9 bases aligning to TRBD1. CDR3 length: 15 residues. Germline CDR1 and CDR2: MNHNS and SASEGT. V lost 5 bases to trimming and J lost 7 bases; unmatched junction nucleotides: 8. CDR3 loop: CASSPQDRGGGELFF. As DNA, the CDR3 is TGTGCCAGCAGTCCCCAGGACAGGGGCGGCGGGGAGCTGTTTTTT.

This clonotype was picked up a small number of times. This chain links TRBV12-3 or TRBV12-4 with TRBJ2-5; 11 bases match TRBD1. V lost 4 bases, J lost 5 bases, and 12 bases stayed unmatched. The CDR3 extends over 17 amino acids. CDR3 amino acids: CASSSLPDRGRGETQYF. The CDR3, as DNA: TGTGCCAGCAGTTCGCTGCCGGACAGGGGGCGAGGGGAGACCCAGTACTTC.

CDR3 amino acids: CASSLGEIGETQYF. The CDR3 DNA follows: TGCGCCAGCAGCTTGGGGGAAATTGGAGAGACCCAGTACTTC. The V and J genes are TRBV5-1 and TRBJ2-5, with D hard to call. This CDR3 has 14 residues. Trimming pared 0 bases from V and 4 bases from J, leaving 10 bases between. The germline V gene has CDR1 SGHRS and CDR2 YFSETQ.

This clonotype was seen a single time. CDR3 protein: CASSPTTMGQTYLIEFF. CDR3 DNA sequence: TGTGCCAGCAGTCCTACTACGATGGGACAGACCTACTTGATTGAGTTCTTC. The chain is built from TRBV28 and TRBJ2-1, with 7 bases aligning to TRBD1. The germline V gene has CDR1 MDHEN and CDR2 SYDVKM. There are 17 residues in the CDR3. V was clipped by 5 bases and J by 14 bases; unmatched bases: 24.

The chain recombines TRBV6-2 or TRBV6-3 with TRBJ2-3; D remains ambiguous. Trimming removed 3 bases from V and 1 base from J, with 8 bases in between. This CDR3 spans 14 amino acids. Germline values: CDR1 MNHEY, CDR2 SVGEGT. The CDR3 DNA reads as TGTGCCAGCAGTTATCGTGGACGCACAGATACGCAGTATTTT. Amino acids: CASSYRGRTDTQYF.

The chain couples TRBV5-6 to TRBJ2-2, with 7 bases fitting TRBD1. V dropped 2 bases and J dropped 6; count of bases not matched to a gene: 10. Germline loops: CDR1 SGHDT, CDR2 YYEEEE. The CDR3 is made up of 16 amino acids. In DNA, the CDR3 is TGTGCCAGCAGCTTATTATCGCAGGGGGTGGCCGGGGAGCTGTTTTTT. Translating it yields CASSLLSQGVAGELFF.

The chain is built from TRBV24-1 and TRBJ2-5; maybe TRBD2 (5 bases). V was trimmed by 3 bases and J by 2 bases, leaving 9 bases between them. Germline V CDR1 and CDR2: KGHDR, SFDVKD. This CDR3 is 14 amino acids long. CDR3 DNA: TGTGCCACCAGTGATCAACGGACTCAAGAGACCCAGTACTTC. This sequence encodes CATSDQRTQETQYF.

This chain uses TRBV20-1 with TRBJ2-5; TRBD2 aligns across 8 bases. The germline CDR1 and CDR2 sequences are DFQATT and SNEGSKA (reference sequence). CDR3 length: 16 residues. The trim removed 2 bases at V and 5 bases at J, leaving 13 bases unmatched. CDR3 DNA: TGCAGTGCTAGAAAGTTCGACGGGAGGGCGGGTGAGACCCAGTACTTC. Protein product: CSARKFDGRAGETQYF.

This clonotype has ten or more counts. J is TRBJ2-1 and V is TRBV7-9; D remains ambiguous. V dropped 1 base and J dropped 4 bases, with 14 bases sitting between them. The CDR3 contains 16 residues. Per the germline V gene, CDR1 is SEHNR and CDR2 is FQNEAQ (reference sequence). In nucleotides, the CDR3 is TGTGCCAGCAGCTTAGTCCGCGTCAGAGGATACAATGAGCAGTTCTTC. This translates into CASSLVRVRGYNEQFF.

This clonotype was detected ten times or more. The CDR3: CASSLGPDTGELFF. The DNA for the CDR3 is TGTGCCAGCAGTTTAGGGCCGGACACCGGGGAGCTGTTTTTT. The V gene is TRBV12-3 or TRBV12-4, the J gene TRBJ2-2; D is uncertain. This CDR3 spans 14 amino acids. V was shortened by 1 base and J by 3 bases, with 6 bases between the two germline ends.

This clonotype was seen a few times. This chain links TRBV7-6 with TRBJ2-1; 14 bases are a match to TRBD2. CDR3 length equals 16 residues. The J segment lost 8 bases and the V segment lost 5 bases, leaving 8 bases of the junction unmatched. The germline V gene encodes CDR1 SGHVS and CDR2 FNYEAQ. The CDR3 loop is CASSKGLAGDVDEQFF. Written as DNA, the CDR3 is TGTGCCAGCAGCAAGGGACTAGCGGGAGACGTCGATGAGCAGTTCTTC.

This sequence joins TRBV5-1 and TRBJ2-1, with 9 bases fitting TRBD2. This CDR3 has 14 amino acids. V trimming: 2 bases; J trimming: 13 bases; junction bases outside the gene matches: 10. Per germline, CDR1 SGHRS and CDR2 YFSETQ. CDR3 sequence (DNA): TGCGCCAGCAGCTTTTCTAGCGGGGAGGGAGATCAGTTCTTC. Translation gives CASSFSSGEGDQFF. Drawing the rest from reference TRBV5-1 and TRBJ2-1, the complete variable domain is KAGVTQTPRYLIKTRGQQVTLSCSPISGHRSVSWYQQTPGQGLQFLFEYFSETQRNKGNFPGRFSGRQFSNSRSEMNVSTLELGDSALYLCASSFSSGEGDQFFGPGTRLTVL.

The chain recombines TRBV2 with TRBJ2-7; the D gene could be TRBD1 or TRBD2 (6 bases each). In germline, CDR1 is SNHLY, CDR2 FYNNEI. This CDR3 comprises 22 residues. The V gene lost 0 bases and the J gene lost 4 bases, with 34 bases spanning the gap. In DNA form, the CDR3 reads TGTGCCAGCAGTGAAGCGCGTCGGAGTCCGTCCCCGGTACGGGGGCTTTTTTACGAGCAGTACTTC. Its translation: CASSEARRSPSPVRGLFYEQYF.

The V and J genes are TRBV24-1 and TRBJ2-1; D remains unclear. V was trimmed by 6 bases and J by 3 bases, leaving 8 bases between them. The germline gives CDR1 KGHDR, CDR2 SFDVKD. The CDR3 contains 13 residues. CDR3 DNA sequence: TGTGCCACCAGTTCGTCTAGCTACAATGAGCAGTTCTTC. Its translation is CATSSSSYNEQFF.

Ten or more counts support this clonotype. The J gene is TRBJ2-7, the V gene TRBV5-6; D gene unclear. Trimming left V 0 bases short and J 3 bases short, with 10 bases between. CDR1 SGHDT and CDR2 YYEEEE come from the germline V gene. The CDR3 is 14 residues long. The CDR3 loop reads CASSLANSFYEQYF. The CDR3 nucleotides are TGTGCCAGCAGCTTGGCCAACTCTTTCTACGAGCAGTACTTC.

This clonotype was picked up many times. The rearrangement uses TRBV12-3 or TRBV12-4 and TRBJ2-1, with D perhaps TRBD1 or TRBD2 (6 bases each). This CDR3 is built from 14 residues. The germline V and J ends were trimmed by 6 bases and 3 bases, with 12 bases remaining between them. CDR3 residues: CASSQGRYYNEQFF. The CDR3 DNA reads as TGTGCCAGCAGCCAGGGGAGGTACTACAATGAGCAGTTCTTC.

The V gene is TRBV12-3 or TRBV12-4, the J gene TRBJ2-4; D is unresolved. This CDR3 comprises 18 residues. V was trimmed by 5 bases and J by 3 bases, leaving 23 bases between them. Here the CDR3 reads CASSDKRHRVTNKNIQYF. DNA of the CDR3: TGTGCCAGCAGTGACAAGAGGCACCGGGTAACTAACAAAAACATTCAGTACTTC.

This clonotype was detected many times. The rearrangement uses TRBV27 and TRBJ2-2; D ambiguous. V lost 6 bases and J lost 1, with 9 bases in between. CDR1 is MNHEY, CDR2 SMNVEV, per germline (reference sequence). This CDR3 comprises 14 residues. The CDR3 region is CASSSHRNTGELFF. CDR3 in DNA: TGTGCCAGCAGCTCCCACAGGAACACCGGGGAGCTGTTTTTT.

This clonotype was found a few times. The chain uses TRBV28 and TRBJ2-7; TRBD1 is a possible D gene (7 bases). Trimming removed 5 bases at V and 5 bases at J, with 19 bases between. The germline V gene encodes CDR1 MDHEN and CDR2 SYDVKM. CDR3 length: 15 amino acids. As DNA, the CDR3 is TGTGCCAGCAGTCGCCTTCTAGGAGGGGGCAACGAGCAGTACTTC. Translating gives CASSRLLGGGNEQYF.

This clonotype was recorded at least ten times. The chain employs TRBV6-5 and TRBJ1-2, with 8 positions matching TRBD1. CDR1 MNHEY and CDR2 SVGAGI come from the germline V gene. The CDR3 consists of 14 residues. J lost 4 bases, V lost 2 bases, and 3 bases had no gene match. The CDR3 here is CASSYAGTGYGYTF. The CDR3 region has the DNA TGTGCCAGCAGTTACGCTGGGACAGGCTATGGCTACACCTTC.